The source of this TCR beta chain is a study of cytomegalovirus exposure and HLA in healthy donors. Study results and limitations: The presence/absence work took it that sequencing depth was about the same across donors.

The germline V gene encodes CDR1 SGHRS and CDR2 YFSETQ. Trimming pared 0 bases from V and 8 bases from J, leaving 14 bases between. CDR3 length equals 14 residues. This clone was recorded only once. No antigen is known for it. PCR used 60 Vbeta primers and 13 Jbeta primers. The repertoire was sequenced with immunoSEQ multiplex PCR; TCRdb's copy has only in-frame clones and lacks some. The table records approximately 170,000 clones, roughly 80% of them present only once. The sequenced sample was PBMCs. The source is a male donor in good health and CMV-seronegative. V usage is TRBV5-1 and J usage is TRBJ1-2, with D possibly being TRBD1 (6 bases). The CDR3 loop reads CASSLDGGRGGYTF. As DNA, the CDR3 is TGCGCCAGCAGCTTGGATGGGGGCAGGGGAGGCTACACCTTC. The complete variable domain, with remaining parts taken from reference TRBV5-1 and TRBJ1-2, reads KAGVTQTPRYLIKTRGQQVTLSCSPISGHRSVSWYQQTPGQGLQFLFEYFSETQRNKGNFPGRFSGRQFSNSRSEMNVSTLELGDSALYLCASSLDGGRGGYTFGSGTRLTVV.